Following are 26 T cell receptor beta chains from one sample sequenced in a study of cytomegalovirus exposure and HLA in healthy donors. The PCR used 60 Vbeta and 13 Jbeta primers. Some clones are missing from TCRdb's copy, which holds only in-frame ones; the method was immunoSEQ multiplex PCR. The sample has 150,000 to 200,000 clones; around 85% are singletons. The source material was PBMCs. Receptors originate from a man between 18 and 35 years old in good health and CMV-seronegative.

The chain has TRBV7-2 and TRBJ1-5; TRBD1 might be the D (6 bases). Germline CDR1 SGHTA, CDR2 FQGNSA. CDR3 length: 15 residues. V was pared by 5 bases and J by 2 bases, with 13 bases between. This chain's CDR3 is CASSEGGGGNQPQHF. Written as DNA, the CDR3 is TGTGCCAGCAGCGAGGGAGGGGGTGGCAATCAGCCCCAGCATTTT.

J is TRBJ1-4 and V is TRBV11-2; a possible D gene is TRBD1 (6 bases). Per germline, CDR1 SGHAT and CDR2 FQNNGV. V was cut by 1 base and J by 5 bases, with 14 bases left in between. The CDR3 loop spans 16 amino acids. CDR3 residues: CASSLGLQGRNEKLFF. For the CDR3, the DNA is TGTGCCAGCAGCTTAGGCCTACAGGGTCGCAATGAAAAACTGTTTTTT.

The chain recombines TRBV6-1 with TRBJ2-3; perhaps TRBD2 as D (6 bases). Trimming cost V 1 base and J 2 bases, with 10 bases left between them. The CDR3 loop spans 15 amino acids. The germline gives CDR1 MNHNS, CDR2 SASEGT. The CDR3 reads CASSEVRGLTDTQYF. For the CDR3, the DNA is TGTGCCAGCAGTGAAGTAAGGGGACTCACAGATACGCAGTATTTT.

This clone showed up just a few times. A junction end diverges from the germline sequence, so it may reflect a read error. The rearrangement links TRBV7-7 to TRBJ2-6, with 7 bases matching TRBD2. Per the germline V gene, CDR1 is SSHAT and CDR2 is FNYEAQ (reference sequence). This CDR3 region has 17 residues. As DNA, the CDR3 is TGTGCTAGCAGCCCCAACCTGGCGGGGGCTGGGGCCAACGTCCTGACTTTC. Encoded protein: CASSPNLAGAGANVLTF. Full variable domain (remainder filled in from reference TRBV7-7 and TRBJ2-6): GAGVSQSPRYKVTKRGQDVTLRCDPISSHATLYWYQQALGQGPEFLTYFNYEAQPDKSGLPSDRFSAERPEGSISTLTIQRTEQRDSAMYRCASSPNLAGAGANVLTFGAGSRLTVL.

V and J are TRBV19 and TRBJ1-1; D is possibly TRBD1 (6 bases). The V gene's germline CDR1 is LNHDA and CDR2 SQIVND (reference sequence). V lost 7 bases and J 2 bases, leaving 14 bases between the germline ends. There are 14 residues in the CDR3. The CDR3 loop is CASNKGEINTEAFF. The CDR3 region has the DNA TGTGCCAGTAATAAGGGGGAAATCAACACTGAAGCTTTCTTT.

The rearrangement joins TRBV4-1 to TRBJ1-4; D unresolved. V was pared by 1 base and J by 4 bases, with 10 bases between. Germline V gene data show CDR1 as MGHRA and CDR2 as YSYEKL. CDR3 length: 15 amino acids. CDR3 amino acids: CASSQVRQVNEKLFF. The CDR3 nucleotides are TGCGCCAGCAGCCAAGTCCGTCAGGTTAATGAAAAACTGTTTTTT.

The chain employs TRBV5-4 and TRBJ1-2, with 8 bases fitting TRBD1. The germline CDR1 and CDR2 sequences are SGHNT and YYREEE (reference sequence). J gave up 5 bases and V 4 bases, and 7 bases lay outside the gene matches. CDR3 length: 14 amino acids. In nucleotides, the CDR3 is TGTGCCAGCAGCCCCCCGGACAGGGTTTATGGCTACACCTTC. It translates to CASSPPDRVYGYTF.

V gene TRBV4-3 combines with J gene TRBJ2-7, with TRBD1 matching over 7 bases. Germline trimming cut 1 base from V and 5 bases from J; bases unmatched to any gene: 5. Germline V lookup: CDR1 LGHNA, CDR2 YSLEER. The CDR3 extends over 14 amino acids. The DNA of the CDR3 is TGCGCCAGCAGCCAAGTTAAAGGGGGCAACGAGCAGTACTTC. Amino acids: CASSQVKGGNEQYF.

To note about this clone: One junction end does not reproduce the germline sequence, and a read error may be involved. The CDR3 DNA sequence: TGCAGCGTTGACACAGCGGGGATCCCTGGGATCTTT. This encodes CSVDTAGIPGIF. The chain links TRBV29-1 to TRBJ1-1; D is ambiguous. In germline, CDR1 is SQVTM, CDR2 ANQGSEA. The CDR3 consists of 12 residues.

Only a few counts were recorded for this clone. This rearrangement joins TRBV11-2 to TRBJ2-1, with a weak D call TRBD1 (6 bases). The CDR3 extends over 16 amino acids. Between the trimmed V and J ends, which lost 4 bases and 4 bases, there was a span of 17 bases. CDR1 and CDR2 (germline): SGHAT, FQNNGV. The CDR3 sequence: CASSSQQGFRYNEQFF. CDR3 DNA: TGTGCCAGCAGCTCCCAACAGGGTTTCCGATACAATGAGCAGTTCTTC. Full variable domain (rest looked up from reference TRBV11-2 and TRBJ2-1): EAGVAQSPRYKIIEKRQSVAFWCNPISGHATLYWYQQILGQGPKLLIQFQNNGVVDDSQLPKDRFSAERLKGVDSTLKIQPAKLEDSAVYLCASSSQQGFRYNEQFFGPGTRLTVL.

The CDR3 DNA reads TGTGCCAGCAGTTTAAATCGGAATCAGCCCCAGCATTTT. Translated, it gives CASSLNRNQPQHF. The chain recombines TRBV28 with TRBJ1-5; no clear D gene. CDR1 and CDR2 (germline): MDHEN, SYDVKM. This CDR3 has 13 amino acids. Trimming removed 2 bases at V and 4 bases at J, with 6 bases between. Drawing the rest from reference TRBV28 and TRBJ1-5, the complete variable domain is DVKVTQSSRYLVKRTGEKVFLECVQDMDHENMFWYRQDPGLGLRLIYFSYDVKMKEKGDIPEGYSVSREKKERFSLILESASTNQTSMYLCASSLNRNQPQHFGDGTRLSIL.

CDR3 in amino acids: CSARLHGYTF. As DNA, the CDR3 is TGCAGTGCTAGACTCCATGGCTACACCTTC. V usage is TRBV20-1 and J usage is TRBJ1-2; D not resolved. Trimming cost V 2 bases and J 6 bases, with 4 bases left between them. Germline CDR1 is DFQATT and CDR2 is SNEGSKA (reference sequence). The CDR3 loop spans 10 amino acids.

The chain has TRBV7-2 and TRBJ2-2, with 10 bases aligning to TRBD1. CDR1 is SGHTA, CDR2 FQGNSA, per germline. The CDR3 contains 15 residues. V lost 5 bases and J lost 7; bases outside the gene matches: 7. In nucleotides, the CDR3 is TGTGCCAGCAGCCCTAGGACAGGGGGAATCGGGGAGCTGTTTTTT. Encoded protein: CASSPRTGGIGELFF.

The chain joins TRBV27 to TRBJ1-4; possibly TRBD1 for D (5 bases). This CDR3 contains 16 residues. Germline V gene lookup returns CDR1 MNHEY and CDR2 SMNVEV (reference sequence). The V end lost 6 bases, the J end lost 3 bases, and 17 bases lay between the germline ends. CDR3 sequence reads: CASSPGDFISNEKLFF. CDR3 nucleotides: TGTGCCAGCAGCCCCGGGGACTTTATCTCTAATGAAAAACTGTTTTTT. The complete variable domain, with remaining parts taken from reference TRBV27 and TRBJ1-4, reads EAQVTQNPRYLITVTGKKLTVTCSQNMNHEYMSWYRQDPGLGLRQIYYSMNVEVTDKGDVPEGYKVSRKEKRNFPLILESPSPNQTSLYFCASSPGDFISNEKLFFGSGTQLSVL.

CDR3 bases: TGTGCCACCAGCAGAGATACTGGTGAGGGTTTAGACGAGCAGTACTTC. It is translated as CATSRDTGEGLDEQYF. The chain recombines TRBV15 with TRBJ2-5; possible D gene TRBD2, 5 bases. The DNA end favors TRBJ2-7, so the J call may be wrong. This CDR3 region has 16 residues. The germline CDR1 and CDR2 sequences are LNHNV and YYDKDF (reference sequence).

This clone turned up a few times. V is TRBV5-6 and J is TRBJ2-7; TRBD2 matches at 10 bases. Germline V CDR1 and CDR2: SGHDT, YYEEEE. There are 17 residues in the CDR3. Losses at the gene ends were 5 bases for V and 5 bases for J; bases not matched to a gene: 16. The CDR3 protein is CASRERGGIKKSNEQYF. Written as DNA, the CDR3 is TGTGCCAGCAGGGAGCGGGGGGGCATCAAGAAGTCGAACGAGCAGTACTTC. Variable domain in full (rest from reference TRBV5-6 and TRBJ2-7): DAGVTQSPTHLIKTRGQQVTLRCSPKSGHDTVSWYQQALGQGPQFIFQYYEEEERQRGNFPDRFSGHQFPNYSSELNVNALLLGDSALYLCASRERGGIKKSNEQYFGPGTRLTVT.

The chain joins TRBV9 to TRBJ2-3, with TRBD2 matching over 9 bases. Germline loops: CDR1 SGDLS, CDR2 YYNGEE. CDR3 length: 15 residues. V was clipped by 2 bases and J by 5 bases; unmatched bases: 6. For the CDR3, the DNA is TGTGCCAGCAGCGTCGGCGGGAGGGCAGAAGATACGCAGTATTTT. It encodes CASSVGGRAEDTQYF.

This rearrangement joins TRBV4-1 to TRBJ2-1, with 7 bases identical to TRBD2. CDR1 and CDR2 (germline): MGHRA, YSYEKL. The CDR3 runs 15 residues. J lost 2 bases, V lost 1 base, and 2 bases had no gene match. The CDR3 loop is CASSQAAGAYNEQFF. The CDR3 coding sequence is TGCGCCAGCAGCCAAGCCGCGGGGGCCTACAATGAGCAGTTCTTC.

V gene TRBV2 combines with J gene TRBJ2-7; 9 nucleotides line up with TRBD2. V gave up 4 bases and J gave up 5 bases; unmatched junction bases: 12. In germline, CDR1 is SNHLY, CDR2 FYNNEI. This CDR3 has 16 residues. CDR3 region: CASSGAVAGAPDEQYF. CDR3 in DNA: TGTGCCAGCAGTGGGGCTGTAGCGGGAGCCCCGGACGAGCAGTACTTC.

The V gene is TRBV4-1, the J gene TRBJ2-1, with D perhaps matching TRBD1 (5 bases). V was clipped by 2 bases and J by 2 bases, with 10 bases between them. CDR1 is MGHRA and CDR2 is YSYEKL in the germline V gene. The CDR3 has 15 amino acids. For the CDR3, the DNA is TGCGCCAGCAGCCAACCGATAGGGGCCTACAATGAGCAGTTCTTC. This sequence encodes CASSQPIGAYNEQFF.

This rearrangement joins TRBV19 to TRBJ2-2; TRBD1 matches 7 bases. Germline CDR1 LNHDA, CDR2 SQIVND (reference sequence). J gave up 1 base and V 4 bases, and 6 bases lay outside the gene matches. The CDR3 extends over 16 amino acids. The CDR3 sequence: CASSTKTGKNTGELFF. The CDR3 nucleotides are TGTGCCAGTAGTACGAAGACAGGGAAGAACACCGGGGAGCTGTTTTTT.

V usage is TRBV7-2 and J usage is TRBJ2-7; 7 positions match TRBD2. The CDR3 has 18 amino acids. Germline V gene sequence: CDR1 SGHTA, CDR2 FQGNSA. V shed 5 bases, J shed 3 bases, and the junction held 19 bases outside the gene matches. The CDR3 loop reads CASSIHPTALAESYEQYF. CDR3 in DNA: TGTGCCAGCAGCATCCACCCCACGGCTCTAGCGGAGAGCTACGAGCAGTACTTC.

The V gene is TRBV5-6, the J gene TRBJ1-5; D gene ambiguous. The CDR3 runs to 15 residues. The germline V gene encodes CDR1 SGHDT and CDR2 YYEEEE. Trimming removed 4 bases from V and 7 bases from J, with 18 bases in between. The CDR3 coding sequence is TGTGCCAGCAGCCCCGGTTGGGGAGGGAGCCAGCCCCAGCATTTT. This codes for CASSPGWGGSQPQHF.

The chain carries TRBV5-5 and TRBJ1-4; D perhaps matches TRBD1 (6 bases). V was shortened by 2 bases and J by 0 bases, with 11 bases between the two germline ends. There are 16 residues in the CDR3. Germline-derived CDR1 and CDR2 are SGHKS and YYEKEE (reference sequence). CDR3: CASSFISGATNEKLFF. The DNA for the CDR3 is TGTGCCAGCAGCTTTATATCAGGGGCAACTAATGAAAAACTGTTTTTT.

The chain couples TRBV5-1 to TRBJ1-5, with D possibly being TRBD1 (5 bases). The CDR3 runs to 13 residues. V was cut by 2 bases and J by 5 bases, with 8 bases left in between. The germline V gene has CDR1 SGHRS and CDR2 YFSETQ. The CDR3 bases are TGCGCCAGCAGCTTCGAAGGGGATCAGCCCCAGCATTTT. It is translated as CASSFEGDQPQHF.

The V gene is TRBV4-1, the J gene TRBJ1-4, with D possibly TRBD1 on 6 matching bases. CDR3 length: 11 amino acids. Trimming cost V 8 bases and J 13 bases, with 14 bases left between them. Germline CDR1 and CDR2: MGHRA and YSYEKL. The CDR3 sequence: CASSQGSVLFF. DNA of the CDR3: TGCGCCAGCTCCCAGGGGTCCGTACTGTTTTTT.